This T cell receptor (beta chain) was identified during a study of PD-1 blockade in classical Hodgkin lymphoma. Whole-study context: Patients were treated with nivolumab at 3 mg/kg, and this was given intravenously every 2 weeks.

Data came from immunoSEQ multiplex PCR; TCRdb stores just in-frame clones and leaves some out. The table shows tens of thousands of clones, with around 80% occurring only once. Documented time point: cycle 4 day 1 (C4D1), after more than 5 weeks of nivolumab. Every patient experienced relapse after autologous stem cell transplantation, and brentuximab vedotin exposure varied. Broader study findings: By C4D1 there was a significant rise in CD4+ TCR diversity but not in CD8+ TCR diversity.

CDR1 is SGHNT and CDR2 is YYREEE in the germline V gene (reference sequence). This CDR3 spans 15 amino acids. With V trimmed by 0 bases and J by 5 bases, 5 bases remained unmatched. This clone was observed at least ten times. Its specificity is unknown. The specimen comprised peripheral blood mononuclear cells (PBMCs), sampled before the fourth cycle of nivolumab. The chain links TRBV5-4 to TRBJ2-5; TRBD2 agrees at 9 bases. This clonotype was obtained from a human donor with classical Hodgkin lymphoma. The CDR3 DNA reads TGTGCCAGCAGCTTGGTTCTAGCGGGGACGGAGACCCAGTACTTC. Protein product: CASSLVLAGTETQYF.